What follows are 14 T cell receptor beta chains derived from one specimen sequenced in a study of esophageal squamous cell carcinoma under preoperative chemotherapy. Stated time point: after preoperative PTX-NDP chemotherapy. TCRdb recomputed calls from the PCR reads with MiXCR, one row per CDR3 protein. This table has roughly 10,000 distinct CDR3 sequences, approximately 50% appearing once. The sample was gathered from a patient given preoperative chemotherapy. These receptors were obtained from a human donor with esophageal squamous cell carcinoma. The donor label of this sample is uncertain.

This clonotype is judged medium-sized (0.01 to 0.1%). The V gene is TRBV6-1, the J gene TRBJ2-5; 13 bases are a match to TRBD2. Germline V gene lookup returns CDR1 MNHNS and CDR2 SASEGT. V shed 5 bases, J shed 11 bases, and the junction held 17 bases outside the gene matches. The CDR3 totals 17 residues. CDR3 nucleotide sequence: TGTGCCAGCAGTAGGGGGACTAGCGGGAAAAGCCCCAATGAGCAGTACTTC. Its protein product is CASSRGTSGKSPNEQYF.

J is TRBJ1-1 and V is TRBV7-8; D gene uncertain. In germline, CDR1 is SGHVS, CDR2 FQNEAQ. There are 21 residues in the CDR3. The germline V and J ends were trimmed by 4 bases and 1 base, with 31 bases remaining between them. The CDR3 DNA reads as TGTGCCAGCAGCTCACCTTACCCCATACTTCGTGGTGGCCCTACGAACACTGAAGCTTTCTTT. It encodes CASSSPYPILRGGPTNTEAFF.

This clonotype appeared many times. V gene TRBV7-2 combines with J gene TRBJ2-1; a possible D gene is TRBD1 (5 bases). The DNA end favors TRBJ2-7, so the J call may be wrong. Germline loops: CDR1 SGHTA, CDR2 FQGNSA. The CDR3 runs to 15 residues. CDR3 sequence reads: CASSPLYGAYNEQYF. CDR3 sequence (DNA): TGTGCCAGCAGCCCTTTGTATGGGGCCTACAATGAGCAGTACTTC.

This clonotype has at least ten counts. This chain uses TRBV11-3 with TRBJ2-5, with 7 positions matching TRBD1. V dropped 5 bases and J dropped 1; count of bases not matched to a gene: 10. CDR3 size: 16 residues. Germline values: CDR1 SGHNT, CDR2 YENEEA. CDR3 protein: CASSPGQESFQETQYF. CDR3 nucleotides: TGTGCCAGCAGCCCCGGACAGGAGTCCTTCCAAGAGACCCAGTACTTC.

This clonotype is labeled medium-sized. The chain employs TRBV6-1 and TRBJ2-3, with TRBD2 matching 13 bases. V was clipped by 4 bases and J by 5 bases; unmatched bases: 15. Germline CDR1 reads MNHNS; CDR2 reads SASEGT. The CDR3 loop spans 19 amino acids. The CDR3 loop reads CASSAFGWTSGRGGDTQYF. In DNA, the CDR3 is TGTGCCAGCAGTGCTTTTGGTTGGACTAGCGGGAGAGGTGGAGATACGCAGTATTTT.

The J gene is TRBJ2-1, the V gene TRBV7-3, with D unclear. The CDR3 runs to 15 residues. Germline-derived CDR1 and CDR2 are SGHTA and FQGTGA. V shed 2 bases and J shed 5 bases, with 13 bases lying between them. The CDR3 region has the DNA TGTGCCAGCAGCTTACTTGGACCCTCGAACAATGAGCAGTTCTTC. Its translation is CASSLLGPSNNEQFF.

This chain links TRBV7-2 with TRBJ2-2; tentatively, D is TRBD2 (6 bases). Trimming took 3 bases from V and 5 from J, leaving 10 bases between them. In germline, CDR1 is SGHTA, CDR2 FQGNSA. This CDR3 has 14 residues. CDR3 DNA sequence: TGTGCCAGCAGCTTGTCTAGCGTTACCGGGGAGCTGTTTTTT. Translated, it gives CASSLSSVTGELFF.

The V call is TRBV10-3, the J call TRBJ2-1; perhaps D is TRBD1 or TRBD2 (5 bases each). The J call may be wrong; the DNA end is better matched by TRBJ2-2. From germline, CDR1 is ENHRY and CDR2 SYGVKD. The CDR3 runs 13 residues. Here the CDR3 reads CAKGSGTEDELFF. DNA of the CDR3: TGTGCCAAGGGTTCTGGGACCGAAGATGAGCTGTTTTTT.

This clonotype is medium-sized within its sample. This sequence joins TRBV6-6 and TRBJ2-1; 11 nucleotides agree with TRBD2. The V and J ends lost 0 bases and 0 bases, in that order; junction bases with no gene match: 10. This CDR3 has 20 residues. Per germline, CDR1 MNHNY and CDR2 SVGAGI (reference sequence). CDR3 nucleotides: TGTGCCAGCAGTTACTCCCGAGGGACTAGCGGCCCGAGCTCCTACAATGAGCAGTTCTTC. Protein product: CASSYSRGTSGPSSYNEQFF.

This clonotype came up many times. This chain uses TRBV4-1 with TRBJ2-2, with D possibly matching TRBD2 (6 bases). Germline lookup yields CDR1 MGHRA and CDR2 YSYEKL. The CDR3 is 18 residues long. V shed 2 bases and J shed 6 bases, with 22 bases lying between them. Written as DNA, the CDR3 is TGCGCCAGCAGCCAACGACCCGTGGGACGGGAGTTGCCCGGGGAGCTGTTTTTT. Its protein is CASSQRPVGRELPGELFF.

This clonotype has just a few counts. J is TRBJ2-1 and V is TRBV18; perhaps D is TRBD1 or TRBD2 (5 bases each). V was pared by 6 bases and J by 13 bases, with 25 bases between. The CDR3 is made up of 15 amino acids. Germline V CDR1 and CDR2: KGHSH, LQKENI. The CDR3 loop is CASSRPGQGSETQFF. In nucleotides, the CDR3 is TGTGCCAGCTCTCGCCCGGGGCAGGGTTCAGAGACCCAGTTCTTC.

Concerning this clonotype itself: The CDR3 end shows no conserved phenylalanine or tryptophan, and so a read error is likely. The chain links TRBV18 to TRBJ2-4; 9 bases match TRBD1. Near its end, the DNA agrees better with TRBJ2-1, so the J call may be wrong. Germline CDR1 reads KGHSH; CDR2 reads LQKENI. The CDR3 is 16 amino acids. The CDR3 is CASSNSGTGHRNEQFS. CDR3 nucleotide sequence: TGTGCCAGCTCAAACTCCGGGACAGGGCATCGGAATGAGCAGTTCTCG.

This clonotype was seen ten or more times. The J gene is TRBJ2-1, the V gene TRBV7-2, with D possibly TRBD2 on 6 matching bases. This CDR3 has 16 residues. Germline V gene sequence: CDR1 SGHTA, CDR2 FQGNSA. V gave up 5 bases and J gave up 3 bases, with 17 bases separating them. This CDR3 reads CASSPKGGAYYNEQFF. In DNA, the CDR3 is TGTGCCAGCAGCCCTAAGGGCGGGGCCTACTACAATGAGCAGTTCTTC.

The chain links TRBV12-3 or TRBV12-4 to TRBJ2-4, with 8 bases lining up with TRBD2. The end of the DNA is better explained by TRBJ2-3, so the J call may be wrong. The CDR3 covers 17 residues. The CDR3 sequence: CASSGGLGGQYEETQYF. The CDR3 DNA sequence: TGTGCCAGCAGCGGGGGACTAGGGGGACAATACGAAGAGACGCAGTATTTT.